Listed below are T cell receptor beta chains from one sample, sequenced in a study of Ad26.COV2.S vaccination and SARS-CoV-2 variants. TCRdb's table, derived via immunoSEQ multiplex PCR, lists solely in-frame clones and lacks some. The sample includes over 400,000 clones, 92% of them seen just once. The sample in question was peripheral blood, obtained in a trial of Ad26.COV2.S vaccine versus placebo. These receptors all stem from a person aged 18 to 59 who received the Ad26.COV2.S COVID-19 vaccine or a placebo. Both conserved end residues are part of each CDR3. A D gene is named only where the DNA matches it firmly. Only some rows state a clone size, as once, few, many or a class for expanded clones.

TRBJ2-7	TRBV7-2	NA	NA	CASSLASGPYEQYF	TGTGCCAGCAGCTTAGCTAGCGGTCCCTACGAGCAGTACTTC
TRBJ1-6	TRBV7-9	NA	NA	CASSLGGPVASPLHF	TGTGCCAGCAGCCTGGGAGGCCCAGTCGCCTCACCCCTCCACTTT
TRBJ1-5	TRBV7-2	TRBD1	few	CASSLGTGGNQPQHF	TGTGCCAGCAGTCTCGGGACAGGGGGCAATCAGCCCCAGCATTTT
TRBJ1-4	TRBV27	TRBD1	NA	CASSLRPRGTATGEKLFF	TGTGCCAGCAGTTTAAGGCCCCGCGGGACAGCCACAGGGGAAAAACTGTTTTTT
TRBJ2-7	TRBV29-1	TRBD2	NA	CSVEDSAGGGYEQYF	TGCAGCGTTGAAGATTCGGCGGGGGGTGGTTACGAGCAGTACTTC
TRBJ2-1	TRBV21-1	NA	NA	CASSKEWAGEYNEQFF	TGTGCCAGCAGCAAAGAGTGGGCGGGGGAATACAATGAGCAGTTCTTC
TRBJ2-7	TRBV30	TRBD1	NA	CAWRDRGYEQYF	TGTGCCTGGAGAGACAGGGGCTACGAGCAGTACTTC
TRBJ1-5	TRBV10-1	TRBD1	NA	CASSGDRGNQPQHF	TGCGCCAGCAGTGGGGACAGGGGCAATCAGCCCCAGCATTTT
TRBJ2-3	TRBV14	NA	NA	CASSQWSITDTQYF	TGTGCCAGCAGCCAGTGGAGTATCACAGATACGCAGTATTTT
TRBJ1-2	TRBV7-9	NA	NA	CASSLDWTEANYGYTF	TGTGCCAGCAGCTTAGATTGGACCGAAGCTAACTATGGCTACACCTTC
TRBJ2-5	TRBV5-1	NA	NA	CASSPQGSEKTQYF	TGCGCCAGCAGCCCACAGGGTTCTGAAAAGACCCAGTACTTC
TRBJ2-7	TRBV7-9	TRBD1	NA	CASSLGTGGSYEQYF	TGTGCCAGCAGCCTAGGGACAGGGGGCTCCTACGAGCAGTACTTC
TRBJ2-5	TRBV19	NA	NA	CASGWGETQYF	TGTGCCAGTGGTTGGGGAGAGACCCAGTACTTC
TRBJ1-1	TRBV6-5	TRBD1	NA	CASGRMDRGTEAFF	TGTGCCAGCGGGAGGATGGACAGGGGCACTGAAGCTTTCTTT
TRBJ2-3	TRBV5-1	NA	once	CASSHNYVGTDTQYF	TGCGCCAGCAGCCACAATTACGTCGGCACAGATACGCAGTATTTT
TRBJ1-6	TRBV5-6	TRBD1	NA	CASSRGTGPNSPLHF	TGTGCCAGCAGCCGTGGGACAGGTCCCAATTCACCCCTCCACTTT
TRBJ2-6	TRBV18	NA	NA	CASSVLTGSATPKPSGANVLTF	TGTGCCAGCTCAGTACTAACAGGGTCCGCCACCCCCAAACCTTCTGGGGCCAACGTCCTGACTTTC
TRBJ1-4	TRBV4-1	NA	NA	CASSQGAPRGYANEKLFF	TGCGCCAGCAGCCAAGGAGCCCCCCGGGGTTACGCTAATGAAAAACTGTTTTTT
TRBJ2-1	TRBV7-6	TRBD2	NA	CASSLAAAGTRNEQFF	TGTGCCAGCAGCTTAGCGGCAGCGGGGACTCGCAATGAGCAGTTCTTC
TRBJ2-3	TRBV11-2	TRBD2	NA	CASSLSSGGQYF	TGTGCCAGCAGCTTATCCAGCGGGGGGCAGTATTTT
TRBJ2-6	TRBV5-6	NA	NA	CASNGNSGANVLTF	TGTGCCAGCAATGGGAACTCTGGGGCCAACGTCCTGACTTTC
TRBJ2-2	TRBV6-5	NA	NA	CASSPGILNTGELFF	TGTGCCAGCAGCCCAGGGATACTAAACACCGGGGAGCTGTTTTTT
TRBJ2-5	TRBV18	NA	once	CASSPQTGTGETQYF	TGTGCCAGCTCACCACAAACAGGGACGGGAGAGACCCAGTACTTC
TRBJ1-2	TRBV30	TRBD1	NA	CAWSDLAGGGAYYGYTF	TGTGCCTGGAGTGACTTGGCGGGAGGGGGCGCGTACTATGGCTACACCTTC
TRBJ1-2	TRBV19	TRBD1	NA	CASSPGQGVNYGYTF	TGTGCCAGTAGTCCTGGACAGGGGGTTAACTATGGCTACACCTTC
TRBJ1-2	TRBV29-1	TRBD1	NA	CSVEAGTGIHGYTF	TGCAGCGTTGAAGCCGGGACAGGCATCCATGGCTACACCTTC
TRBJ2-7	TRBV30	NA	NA	CASRDIRYEQYF	TGTGCCAGTCGGGACATACGCTACGAGCAGTACTTC
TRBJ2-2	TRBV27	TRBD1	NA	CASSFADRGHTGELFF	TGTGCCAGCAGCTTTGCGGACAGGGGTCACACCGGGGAGCTGTTTTTT
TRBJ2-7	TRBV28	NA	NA	CASSLEYEQYF	TGTGCCAGCAGTTTAGAGTACGAGCAGTACTTC
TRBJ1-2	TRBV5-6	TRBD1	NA	CASSFGDRVSGYTF	TGTGCCAGCAGCTTTGGGGACAGGGTAAGCGGCTACACCTTC
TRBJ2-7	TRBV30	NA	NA	CAWSPDPRSKQYF	TGTGCCTGGAGTCCGGACCCGAGATCAAAGCAGTACTTC
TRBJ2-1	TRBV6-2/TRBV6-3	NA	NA	CASSYPDYYNEQFF	TGTGCCAGCAGTTATCCCGACTACTACAATGAGCAGTTCTTC
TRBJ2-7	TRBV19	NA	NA	CASSISGAVGSEQYF	TGTGCCAGTAGTATTAGTGGAGCCGTTGGATCCGAGCAGTACTTC
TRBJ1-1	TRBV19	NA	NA	CASSPVNTEAFF	TGTGCCAGTAGTCCGGTGAACACTGAAGCTTTCTTT
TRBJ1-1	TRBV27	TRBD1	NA	CASGWTGDTEAFF	TGTGCCAGCGGATGGACAGGGGACACTGAAGCTTTCTTT
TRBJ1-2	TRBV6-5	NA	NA	CASKDSLYGYTF	TGTGCCAGCAAGGACAGTCTCTATGGCTACACCTTC
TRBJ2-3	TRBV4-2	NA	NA	CASSQDVRQYTDTQYF	TGTGCCAGCAGCCAAGATGTTAGGCAGTACACAGATACGCAGTATTTT
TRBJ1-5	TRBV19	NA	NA	CASSPNGAGTPNQPQHF	TGTGCCAGTAGTCCTAATGGGGCAGGGACCCCCAATCAGCCCCAGCATTTT
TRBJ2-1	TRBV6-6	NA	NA	CASSPNRANEQFF	TGTGCCAGCAGTCCAAACAGGGCTAATGAGCAGTTCTTC
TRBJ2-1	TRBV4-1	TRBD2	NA	CASSQQRAGEPYNEQFF	TGCGCCAGCAGCCAACAGAGGGCGGGGGAGCCTTACAATGAGCAGTTCTTC
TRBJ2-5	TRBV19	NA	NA	CATGQGYETQYF	TGTGCCACTGGGCAGGGATACGAGACCCAGTACTTC
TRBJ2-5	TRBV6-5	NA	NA	CASSSRAQETQYF	TGTGCCAGCAGTTCGAGGGCCCAAGAGACCCAGTACTTC
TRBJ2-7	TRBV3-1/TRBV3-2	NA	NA	CASSQPSGTGSYEQYF	TGTGCCAGCAGTCAGCCATCCGGGACCGGGAGCTACGAGCAGTACTTC
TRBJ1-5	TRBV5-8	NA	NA	CASSLSVRVGNQPQHF	TGTGCCAGCAGCTTGTCGGTCAGGGTCGGCAATCAGCCCCAGCATTTT
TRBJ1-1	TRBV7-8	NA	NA	CASSLVGTLVTEAFF	TGTGCCAGCAGCTTAGTAGGGACTCTCGTCACTGAAGCTTTCTTT
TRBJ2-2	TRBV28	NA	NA	CASSLVQDTGELFF	TGTGCCAGCAGTTTAGTACAAGACACCGGGGAGCTGTTTTTT
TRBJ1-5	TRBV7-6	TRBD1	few	CASSPMTGSNQPQHF	TGTGCCAGCAGCCCCATGACAGGGAGCAATCAGCCCCAGCATTTT
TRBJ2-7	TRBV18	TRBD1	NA	CASSQGTGVFEQYF	TGTGCCAGCTCACAAGGGACAGGGGTCTTCGAGCAGTACTTC
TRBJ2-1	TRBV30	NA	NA	CAWSSLGSWVEQFF	TGTGCCTGGAGTAGTCTGGGGAGCTGGGTTGAGCAGTTCTTC
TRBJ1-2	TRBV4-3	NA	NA	CASSRRKGTYGYTF	TGCGCCAGCAGCCGGAGGAAGGGGACCTATGGCTACACCTTC
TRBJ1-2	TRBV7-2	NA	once	CASSPDRNYGYTF	TGTGCCAGCAGCCCTGACAGAAACTATGGCTACACCTTC
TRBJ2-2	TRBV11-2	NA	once	CASSQGWGTGELFF	TGTGCCAGCAGCCAAGGATGGGGCACCGGGGAGCTGTTTTTT
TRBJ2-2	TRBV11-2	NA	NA	CASSRTLGRYTGELFF	TGTGCCAGCAGCCGGACACTGGGGAGGTACACCGGGGAGCTGTTTTTT